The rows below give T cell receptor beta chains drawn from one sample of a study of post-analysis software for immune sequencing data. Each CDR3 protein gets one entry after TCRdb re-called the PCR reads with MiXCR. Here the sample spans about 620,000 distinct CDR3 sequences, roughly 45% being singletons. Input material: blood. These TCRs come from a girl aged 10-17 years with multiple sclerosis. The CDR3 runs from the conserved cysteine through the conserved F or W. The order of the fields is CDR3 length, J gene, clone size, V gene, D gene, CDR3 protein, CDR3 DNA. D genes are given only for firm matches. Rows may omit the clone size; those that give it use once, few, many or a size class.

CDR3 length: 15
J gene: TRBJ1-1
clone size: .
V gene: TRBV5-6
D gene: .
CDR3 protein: CASNRAGRMNTEAFF
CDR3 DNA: TGTGCCAGCAACCGCGCGGGCAGGATGAACACTGAAGCTTTCTTT

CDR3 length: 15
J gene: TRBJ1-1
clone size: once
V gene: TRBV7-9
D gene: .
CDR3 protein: CASSFPEGSGTEAFF
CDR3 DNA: TGTGCCAGCAGCTTTCCCGAGGGGAGCGGCACTGAAGCTTTCTTT

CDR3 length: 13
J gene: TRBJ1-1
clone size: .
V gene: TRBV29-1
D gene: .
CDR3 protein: CSVSRRLNTEAFF
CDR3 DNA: TGCAGCGTTAGTAGAAGATTGAACACTGAAGCTTTCTTT

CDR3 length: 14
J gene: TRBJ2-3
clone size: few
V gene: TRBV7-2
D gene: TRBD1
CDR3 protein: CASTYRGRTDTQYF
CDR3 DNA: TGTGCCAGCACCTACAGGGGGCGGACAGATACGCAGTATTTT

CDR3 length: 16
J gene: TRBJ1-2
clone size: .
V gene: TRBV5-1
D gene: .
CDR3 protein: CASSTSGRLGDYGYTF
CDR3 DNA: TGCGCCAGCAGCACTAGCGGCCGCTTGGGGGACTATGGCTACACCTTC

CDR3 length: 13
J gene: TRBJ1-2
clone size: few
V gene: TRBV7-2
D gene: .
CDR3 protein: CASSSQPNYGYTF
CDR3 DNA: TGTGCCAGCAGTTCCCAGCCCAACTATGGCTACACCTTC

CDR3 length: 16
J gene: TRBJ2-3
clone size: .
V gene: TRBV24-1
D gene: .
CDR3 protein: CATSERPLGLTDTQYF
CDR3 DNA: TGTGCCACCAGTGAGAGACCTCTAGGCCTTACAGATACGCAGTATTTT

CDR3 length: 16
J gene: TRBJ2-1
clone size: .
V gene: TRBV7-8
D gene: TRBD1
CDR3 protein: CASSLEGTGGYNEQFF
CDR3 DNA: TGTGCCAGCAGCTTAGAAGGGACAGGAGGTTACAATGAGCAGTTCTTC

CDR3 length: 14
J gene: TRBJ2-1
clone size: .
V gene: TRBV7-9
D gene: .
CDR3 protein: CASRPLGSYNEQFF
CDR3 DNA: TGTGCCAGCAGACCCTTGGGTTCCTACAATGAGCAGTTCTTC

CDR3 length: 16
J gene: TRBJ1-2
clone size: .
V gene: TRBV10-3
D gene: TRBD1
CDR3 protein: CAISREDRKTVYGYTF
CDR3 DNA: TGTGCCATCAGTCGAGAGGACAGGAAGACTGTCTATGGCTACACCTTC

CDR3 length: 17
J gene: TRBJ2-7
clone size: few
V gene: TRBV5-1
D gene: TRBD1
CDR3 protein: CASSFYTGGGLSYEQYF
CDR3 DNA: TGCGCCAGCAGCTTCTATACAGGGGGCGGCCTCTCCTACGAGCAGTACTTC

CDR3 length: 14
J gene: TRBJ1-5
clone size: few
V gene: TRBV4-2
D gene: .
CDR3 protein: CASSQVDANQPQHF
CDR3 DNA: TGTGCCAGCAGCCAAGTGGACGCGAATCAGCCCCAGCATTTT

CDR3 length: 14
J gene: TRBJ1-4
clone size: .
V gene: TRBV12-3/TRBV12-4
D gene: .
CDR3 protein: CASSLRGEGEKLFF
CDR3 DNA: TGTGCCAGCAGTTTGAGGGGGGAAGGAGAAAAACTGTTTTTT

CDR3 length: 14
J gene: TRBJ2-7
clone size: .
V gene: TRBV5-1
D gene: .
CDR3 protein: CASSLDRPSYEQYF
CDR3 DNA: TGCGCCAGCAGCTTGGACAGGCCCTCCTACGAGCAGTACTTC

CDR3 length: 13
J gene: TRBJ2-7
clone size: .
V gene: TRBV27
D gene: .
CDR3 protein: CASSHRDNYEQYF
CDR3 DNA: TGTGCCAGCAGCCACCGGGACAACTACGAGCAGTACTTC

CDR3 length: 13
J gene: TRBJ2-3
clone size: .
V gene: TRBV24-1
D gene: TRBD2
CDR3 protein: CATSDGGLPTQYF
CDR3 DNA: TGTGCCACCAGTGACGGGGGACTACCGACGCAGTATTTT

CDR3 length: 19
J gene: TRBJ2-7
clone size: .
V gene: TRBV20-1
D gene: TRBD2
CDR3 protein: CSARQGSGPRRPNYYEQYF
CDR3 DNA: TGCAGTGCTAGACAAGGTAGCGGGCCCCGCCGACCAAATTACTACGAGCAGTACTTC

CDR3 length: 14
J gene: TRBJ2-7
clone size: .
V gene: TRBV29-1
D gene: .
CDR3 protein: CSVERGGSSYEQYF
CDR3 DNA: TGCAGCGTTGAGAGGGGGGGTTCCTCCTACGAGCAGTACTTC

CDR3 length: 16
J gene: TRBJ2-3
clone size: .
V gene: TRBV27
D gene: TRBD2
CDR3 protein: CASSFGTSGNTDTQYF
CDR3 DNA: TGTGCCAGCAGTTTTGGGACTAGCGGGAACACAGATACGCAGTATTTT

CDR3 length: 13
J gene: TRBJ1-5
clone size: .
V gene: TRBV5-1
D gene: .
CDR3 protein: CASSLEGDRPQHF
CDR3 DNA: TGCGCCAGCAGCTTGGAGGGGGACCGGCCCCAGCATTTT

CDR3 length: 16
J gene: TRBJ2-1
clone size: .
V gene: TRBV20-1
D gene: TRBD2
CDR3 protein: CSARDGVAGVYNEQFF
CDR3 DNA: TGCAGTGCTAGAGATGGGGTAGCGGGGGTTTACAATGAGCAGTTCTTC

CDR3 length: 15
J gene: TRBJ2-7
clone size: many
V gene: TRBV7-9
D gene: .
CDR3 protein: CASSLAGDGSYEQYF
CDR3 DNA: TGTGCCAGCAGCTTAGCAGGGGACGGATCCTACGAGCAGTACTTC

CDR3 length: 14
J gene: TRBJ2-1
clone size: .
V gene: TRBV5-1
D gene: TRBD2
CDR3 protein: CASSRDYSYNGQFF
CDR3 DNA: TGCGCCAGCAGCCGGGACTACTCCTACAATGGGCAGTTCTTC

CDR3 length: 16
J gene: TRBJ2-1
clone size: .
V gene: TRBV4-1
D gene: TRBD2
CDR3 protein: CASSPIAGGSYNEQFF
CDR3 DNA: TGCGCCAGCAGCCCAATAGCGGGAGGGTCCTACAATGAGCAGTTCTTC

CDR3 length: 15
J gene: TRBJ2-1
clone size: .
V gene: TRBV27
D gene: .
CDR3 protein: CASSDTGNREFEQFF
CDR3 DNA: TGTGCCAGCAGCGACACAGGGAATCGTGAGTTTGAGCAGTTCTTC

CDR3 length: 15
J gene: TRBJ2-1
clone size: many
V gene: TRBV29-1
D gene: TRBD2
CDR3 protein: CSVEDLRTSWNEQFF
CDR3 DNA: TGCAGCGTTGAAGATCTTCGGACTAGCTGGAATGAGCAGTTCTTC

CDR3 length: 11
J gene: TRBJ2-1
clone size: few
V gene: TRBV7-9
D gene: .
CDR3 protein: CASSPTGRQFF
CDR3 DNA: TGTGCCAGCAGTCCGACCGGCCGACAGTTCTTC

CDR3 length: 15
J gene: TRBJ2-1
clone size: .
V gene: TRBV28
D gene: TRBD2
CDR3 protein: CASSLEREPHNEQFF
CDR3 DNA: TGTGCCAGCAGTTTAGAGCGGGAGCCCCACAATGAGCAGTTCTTC

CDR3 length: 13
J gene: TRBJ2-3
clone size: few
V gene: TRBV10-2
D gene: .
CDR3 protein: CASRSRRTDTQYF
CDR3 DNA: TGCGCCAGCCGGAGTAGGAGGACAGATACGCAGTATTTT